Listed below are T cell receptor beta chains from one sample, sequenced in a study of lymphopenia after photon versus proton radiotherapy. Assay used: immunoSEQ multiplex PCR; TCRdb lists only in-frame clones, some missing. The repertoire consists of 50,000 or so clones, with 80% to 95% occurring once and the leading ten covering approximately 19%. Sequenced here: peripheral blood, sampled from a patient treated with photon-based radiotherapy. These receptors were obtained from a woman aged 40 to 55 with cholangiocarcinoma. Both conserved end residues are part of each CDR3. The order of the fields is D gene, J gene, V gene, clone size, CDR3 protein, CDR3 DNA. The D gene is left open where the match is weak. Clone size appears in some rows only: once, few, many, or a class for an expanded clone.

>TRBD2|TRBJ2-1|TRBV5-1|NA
CASSLATSGGPNEQFF
TGCGCCAGCAGCTTGGCCACTAGCGGGGGTCCCAATGAGCAGTTCTTC
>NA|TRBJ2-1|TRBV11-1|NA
CASSGGTAMQFF
TGTGCCAGCAGCGGCGGGACAGCTATGCAGTTCTTC
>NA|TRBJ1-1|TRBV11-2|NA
CASSTGQRNTEAFF
TGTGCCAGCAGCACAGGACAGAGGAACACTGAAGCTTTCTTT
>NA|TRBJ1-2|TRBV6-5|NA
CASRMARQGNYGYTF
TGTGCCAGCAGAATGGCCCGCCAGGGCAACTATGGCTACACCTTC
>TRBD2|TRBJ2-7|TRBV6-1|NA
CASLEGGYEQYF
TGTGCCAGTTTGGAGGGAGGGTACGAGCAGTACTTC
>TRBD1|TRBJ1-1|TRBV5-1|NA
CASDPTGDTEAFF
TGCGCCAGCGACCCTACAGGGGACACTGAAGCTTTCTTT
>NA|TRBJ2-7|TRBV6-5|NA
CASSYIDRTYEQYF
TGTGCCAGCAGTTACATCGACAGGACCTACGAGCAGTACTTC
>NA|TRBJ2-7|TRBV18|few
CASSQVADTYEQYF
TGTGCCAGCTCCCAGGTTGCGGACACCTACGAGCAGTACTTC
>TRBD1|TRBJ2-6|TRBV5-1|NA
CASSPGTAGANVLTF
TGCGCCAGCAGCCCCGGGACAGCTGGGGCCAACGTCCTGACTTTC
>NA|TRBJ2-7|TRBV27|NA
CASSWSLNSYEQYF
TGTGCCAGCAGTTGGTCACTAAACTCCTACGAGCAGTACTTC
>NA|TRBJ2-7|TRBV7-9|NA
CASSPNPGPQNEQYF
TGTGCCAGCAGCCCCAACCCGGGGCCCCAAAACGAGCAGTACTTC
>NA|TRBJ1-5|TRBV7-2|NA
CASSSWGDVSNQPQHF
TGTGCCAGCAGCTCCTGGGGGGATGTGAGCAATCAGCCCCAGCATTTT
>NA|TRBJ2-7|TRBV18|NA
CASSHIRGALEQYF
TGTGCCAGCTCTCATATACGGGGGGCCCTCGAGCAGTACTTC
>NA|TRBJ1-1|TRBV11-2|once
CASSLVRGNTEAFF
TGTGCCAGCAGCTTAGTACGGGGGAACACTGAAGCTTTCTTT
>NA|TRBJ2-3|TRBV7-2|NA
CASSLQTRFSTDTQYF
TGTGCCAGCAGCCTCCAGACTAGGTTCAGCACAGATACGCAGTATTTT
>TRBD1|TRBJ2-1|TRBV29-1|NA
CSVVDRSIYNEQFF
TGCAGCGTGGTGGACAGGTCGATCTACAATGAGCAGTTCTTC
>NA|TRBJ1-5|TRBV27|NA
CASSPTAIWGGQPQHF
TGTGCCAGCAGTCCCACCGCCATTTGGGGCGGTCAGCCCCAGCATTTT
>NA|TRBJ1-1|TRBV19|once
CASSITDYEAFF
TGTGCCAGTAGTATAACGGATTACGAAGCTTTCTTT
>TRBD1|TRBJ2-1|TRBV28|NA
CASSPTGTNEQFF
TGTGCCAGCAGTCCGACAGGGACCAATGAGCAGTTCTTC
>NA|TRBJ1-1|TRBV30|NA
CAWSMGVNTEAFF
TGTGCCTGGAGTATGGGGGTGAACACTGAAGCTTTCTTT
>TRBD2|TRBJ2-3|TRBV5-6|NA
CASSFGTSGPGDTQYF
TGTGCCAGCAGCTTCGGGACTAGCGGGCCGGGGGATACGCAGTATTTT
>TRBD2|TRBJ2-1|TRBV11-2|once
CASSSIPGLAGNEQFF
TGTGCCAGCAGCTCAATCCCGGGACTAGCGGGCAATGAGCAGTTCTTC
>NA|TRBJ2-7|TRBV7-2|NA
CASSPWASITEQYF
TGTGCCAGCAGCCCGTGGGCTAGTATTACCGAGCAGTACTTC
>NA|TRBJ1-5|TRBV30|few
CAWNGRNQPQHF
TGTGCCTGGAACGGCAGGAATCAGCCCCAGCATTTT
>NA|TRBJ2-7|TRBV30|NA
CAWQFAGGPRTYEQYF
TGTGCCTGGCAATTCGCCGGGGGACCGCGAACCTACGAGCAGTACTTC
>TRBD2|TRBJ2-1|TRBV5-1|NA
CASSSLTGTSGGTPYNEQFF
TGCGCCAGCAGCTCATTAACCGGGACTAGCGGGGGGACGCCCTACAATGAGCAGTTCTTC